The rows below give T cell receptor beta chains drawn from one sample of a study of neurological immune-mediated disorders. MiXCR, run by TCRdb on the 5' RACE reads, gives a single entry per CDR3 protein. The repertoire holds 65,000 to 95,000 distinct CDR3 sequences, almost 6% seen once, with roughly 7.9% in the top ten. Sequenced input: PBMCs. The source of these receptors is a woman in her sixties or seventies with multiple sclerosis. CDR3s include the opening cysteine and the closing phenylalanine or tryptophan. The D gene is left open where the match is weak. Clone size, where shown, is once, few, many, or a class for clones that have expanded.

TRBJ1-2 | many | NA | TRBV5-1 | TGCGCCAGCAGCTTGCCGGCAGGCAACGATGGCTACACCTTC | CASSLPAGNDGYTF
TRBJ2-7 | many | NA | TRBV20-1 | TGCAGTGGTCACGGGTCTACCTACGAGCAGTACTTC | CSGHGSTYEQYF
TRBJ2-5 | many | TRBD2 | TRBV5-1 | TGCGCCAGCAGCTTGGCCGGACTAGCGGGGGGGTTGGGCCAAGAGACCCAGTACTTC | CASSLAGLAGGLGQETQYF
TRBJ2-5 | NA | NA | TRBV29-1 | TGCAGCGTTGATCAGGTAGAAGGAGAGACCCAGTACTTC | CSVDQVEGETQYF
TRBJ2-5 | many | TRBD1 | TRBV20-1 | TGCAGTGCTAGGGACAGGGTAGAGACCCAGTACTTC | CSARDRVETQYF
TRBJ2-7 | many | NA | TRBV5-1 | TGCGCCAGCAGCTTGGCCCCGGGACAAAGCTACGAGCAGTACTTC | CASSLAPGQSYEQYF
TRBJ1-1 | many | NA | TRBV6-5 | TGTGCCAGCAGCCCCTCGGCCGCCCGTCGGACTGAAGCTTTCTTT | CASSPSAARRTEAFF
TRBJ2-3 | NA | NA | TRBV15 | TGTGCAACCAGCAGAGCTGGGGTTCAGGAAGATACGCAGTATTTT | CATSRAGVQEDTQYF
TRBJ1-6 | many | NA | TRBV20-1 | TGCAGTGCTGGGGGGGGTTGGGATAATTCACCCCTCCACTTT | CSAGGGWDNSPLHF
TRBJ2-3 | NA | NA | TRBV12-3/TRBV12-4 | TGTGCCATCAGTTTTGAGCCAGATACGCAGTATTTT | CAISFEPDTQYF
TRBJ2-5 | many | NA | TRBV27 | TGTGCCAGCAGTTTTCGGGCTACCCAAGAGACCCAGTACTTC | CASSFRATQETQYF
TRBJ2-7 | many | NA | TRBV21-1 | TGTGCCAGCAGCAATATAATAGGAGGCGGAGGGGAACTCTACGAGCAGTACTTC | CASSNIIGGGGELYEQYF
TRBJ2-2 | many | TRBD1 | TRBV7-6 | TGTGCCAGCAGGTTAACAGGGGTCAACGCGAACACCGGGGAGCTGTTTTTT | CASRLTGVNANTGELFF
TRBJ2-1 | few | TRBD1 | TRBV7-6 | TGTGCCAGCAGCGATCGGACAGGTTTGGAGCAGTTCTTC | CASSDRTGLEQFF
TRBJ2-5 | many | NA | TRBV18 | TGTGCCAGCTCATCAACAGTTCAAGAGACCCAGTACTTC | CASSSTVQETQYF
TRBJ1-6 | many | TRBD1 | TRBV5-6 | TGTGCCAGCAGCTTGGGACAGGGGGCAAGAAATTCACCCCTCCACTTT | CASSLGQGARNSPLHF
TRBJ1-2 | few | NA | TRBV20-1 | TGCAGTGCTAGAGTCAGGGCGCCAACTAACTATGGCTACACCTTC | CSARVRAPTNYGYTF
TRBJ1-2 | many | NA | TRBV6-4 | TGTGCCAGCAGTGAAATCGGCAGTGCTAAATATGGCTACACCTTC | CASSEIGSAKYGYTF